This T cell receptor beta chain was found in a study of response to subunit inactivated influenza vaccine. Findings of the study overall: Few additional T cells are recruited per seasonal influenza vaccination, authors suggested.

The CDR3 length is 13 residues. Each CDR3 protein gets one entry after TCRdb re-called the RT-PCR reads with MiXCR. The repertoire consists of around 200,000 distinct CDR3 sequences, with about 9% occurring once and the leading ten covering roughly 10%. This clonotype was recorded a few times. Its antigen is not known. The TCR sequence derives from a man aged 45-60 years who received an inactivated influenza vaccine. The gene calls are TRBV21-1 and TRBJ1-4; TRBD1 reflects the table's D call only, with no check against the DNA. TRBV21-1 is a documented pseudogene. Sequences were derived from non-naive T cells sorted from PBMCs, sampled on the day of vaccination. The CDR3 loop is CASGEGMREKLFF. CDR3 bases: TGTGCCAGCGGTGAGGGGATGCGAGAAAAACTGTTTTTT.